These T cell receptor beta chains were read from a single sample in a study of technical replicates of blood from a few donors. Method: immunoSEQ multiplex PCR; TCRdb's copy keeps in-frame clones and lacks some. The sample has nearly 90,000 clones; just under 95% are singletons. Sequencing was performed on T cells isolated from PBMCs. The receptors were gathered from a human donor in good health. Each CDR3 is given with its conserved first and last residue. The D gene is left open where the match is weak. A row's size may be missing; if present it is once, few, many or a size class.

TRBJ2-3 | NA | TRBV4-1 | TRBD2 | CASSQSREYGDTQYF | TGCGCCAGCAGCCAATCGCGGGAGTATGGAGATACGCAGTATTTT
TRBJ1-3 | once | TRBV5-4 | NA | CASSLDTDVSGNTIYF | TGTGCCAGCAGCTTGGATACAGACGTCTCTGGAAACACCATATATTTT
TRBJ2-7 | NA | TRBV11-3 | TRBD2 | CASSWTSGSSNYEQYF | TGTGCCAGCAGCTGGACTAGCGGGAGTTCCAACTACGAGCAGTACTTC
TRBJ1-4 | NA | TRBV30 | NA | CAWRRVVSGGNEKLFF | TGTGCCTGGAGACGGGTGGTTAGCGGTGGTAATGAAAAACTGTTTTTT
TRBJ2-7 | once | TRBV6-5 | NA | CASSYSVGPYEQYF | TGTGCCAGCAGTTACTCCGTCGGTCCTTACGAGCAGTACTTC
TRBJ1-4 | NA | TRBV7-9 | NA | CASSLAGGHEKLFF | TGTGCCAGCAGCTTAGCCGGGGGGCACGAAAAACTGTTTTTT
TRBJ2-2 | NA | TRBV5-4 | TRBD2 | CASSLTSGSLIGELFF | TGTGCCAGCAGCTTGACTAGCGGGAGCTTGATTGGGGAGCTGTTTTTT
TRBJ1-1 | NA | TRBV5-4 | NA | CASIGDNTEAFF | TGTGCCAGCATAGGGGATAACACTGAAGCTTTCTTT
TRBJ1-5 | NA | TRBV15 | NA | CATSRDQGNYQPQHF | TGTGCCACCAGCAGAGATCAGGGGAACTATCAGCCCCAGCATTTT
TRBJ1-3 | NA | TRBV10-1 | NA | CASSLRGASGNTIYF | TGCGCCAGCAGTCTACGGGGGGCCTCTGGAAACACCATATATTTT
TRBJ1-2 | NA | TRBV5-4 | NA | CASSSNHGYTF | TGTGCCAGCAGCTCCAATCATGGCTACACCTTC
TRBJ1-2 | NA | TRBV18 | TRBD1 | CASSPGTGNGYTF | TGTGCCAGCTCACCCGGGACAGGGAACGGCTACACCTTC
TRBJ2-1 | once | TRBV7-6 | TRBD1 | CASSSLGQGTHEQFF | TGTGCCAGCAGCTCCCTGGGACAGGGGACGCATGAGCAGTTCTTC
TRBJ1-5 | few | TRBV10-3 | NA | CAISDTTSNQPQHF | TGTGCCATCAGTGACACAACTAGCAATCAGCCCCAGCATTTT
TRBJ1-1 | NA | TRBV29-1 | NA | CSVGRGNPDTEAFF | TGCAGCGTTGGTAGGGGGAATCCGGACACTGAAGCTTTCTTT
TRBJ2-3 | NA | TRBV28 | NA | CASSLFKDTQYF | TGTGCCAGCAGTTTATTCAAAGATACGCAGTATTTT
TRBJ1-2 | NA | TRBV7-9 | TRBD1 | CASSPDVLDRGLGYGYTF | TGTGCCAGCAGCCCGGATGTCCTCGACAGGGGGCTTGGGTATGGCTACACCTTC
TRBJ1-2 | NA | TRBV15 | NA | CATSRGNGYTF | TGTGCCACCAGCAGAGGTAATGGCTACACCTTC
TRBJ2-3 | NA | TRBV2 | TRBD2 | CASSERASGTTDTQYF | TGTGCCAGCAGTGAACGGGCTAGCGGAACCACAGATACGCAGTATTTT
TRBJ2-2 | NA | TRBV2 | NA | CASSERFSKQAGELFF | TGTGCCAGCAGTGAAAGGTTTTCGAAACAGGCCGGGGAGCTGTTTTTT
TRBJ1-2 | NA | TRBV30 | NA | CAWSPGQLYGYTF | TGTGCCTGGAGTCCCGGACAGCTCTATGGCTACACCTTC
TRBJ1-2 | NA | TRBV7-2 | TRBD1 | CASSLLQGAYGYTF | TGTGCCAGCAGCTTACTACAGGGGGCCTATGGCTACACCTTC